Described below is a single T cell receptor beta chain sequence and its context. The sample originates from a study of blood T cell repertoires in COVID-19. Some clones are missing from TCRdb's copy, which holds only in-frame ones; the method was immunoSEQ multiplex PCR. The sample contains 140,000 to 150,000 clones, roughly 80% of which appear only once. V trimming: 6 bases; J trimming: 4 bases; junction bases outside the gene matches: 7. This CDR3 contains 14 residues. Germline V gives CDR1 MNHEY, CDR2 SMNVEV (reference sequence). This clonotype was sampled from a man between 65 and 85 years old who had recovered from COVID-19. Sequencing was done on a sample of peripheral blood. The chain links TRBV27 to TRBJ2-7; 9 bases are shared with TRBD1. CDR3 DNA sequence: TGTGCCAGCAGCGCGACAGGGGGATTTTACGAGCAGTACTTC. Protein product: CASSATGGFYEQYF.